The 28 T cell receptor beta chains below all came from one sample that was sequenced in a study of blood T cell repertoires in COVID-19. The table came from immunoSEQ multiplex PCR; TCRdb's copy has only in-frame clones and leaves some out. The sample contains some 170,000 clones, approximately 88% of which appear only once. The source material was peripheral blood. These receptors originate from a woman in her thirties or forties with COVID-19, enrolled during active disease.

The chain couples TRBV5-4 to TRBJ1-2; 9 bases are shared with TRBD1. The J segment lost 9 bases and the V segment lost 3 bases, leaving 6 bases of the junction unmatched. This CDR3 comprises 13 residues. Germline CDR1 and CDR2: SGHNT and YYREEE (reference sequence). The CDR3 nucleotides are TGTGCCAGCAGCTCACGGACAGGGGTTAGCTACACCTTC. Protein sequence: CASSSRTGVSYTF.

The chain combines TRBV7-9 with TRBJ2-5, with TRBD1 matching over 9 bases. This CDR3 region has 14 residues. V dropped 5 bases and J dropped 5; count of bases not matched to a gene: 6. The germline V gene has CDR1 SEHNR and CDR2 FQNEAQ (reference sequence). The DNA of the CDR3 is TGTGCCAGCAGCCCGGGACAGGGAGACGAGACCCAGTACTTC. This gives the protein CASSPGQGDETQYF.

This rearrangement joins TRBV27 to TRBJ2-7; D gene unclear. Germline V gives CDR1 MNHEY, CDR2 SMNVEV (reference sequence). V was pared by 6 bases and J by 3 bases, with 18 bases between. This CDR3 has 15 amino acids. CDR3 bases: TGTGCCAGCAGCACCGCCGGGTCCAAAAACTACGAGCAGTACTTC. It yields the protein CASSTAGSKNYEQYF.

This clone occurred once. V gene TRBV10-1 combines with J gene TRBJ1-1, with D maybe TRBD1 (6 bases). Trimming left V 2 bases short and J 3 bases short, with 10 bases between. This CDR3 contains 14 residues. The germline gives CDR1 WNHNN, CDR2 SYGVQD (reference sequence). The CDR3 coding sequence is TGCGCCAGCAGTGAGGGCCCAGGGGACACTGAAGCTTTCTTT. Its protein product is CASSEGPGDTEAFF.

The chain combines TRBV6-2 or TRBV6-3 with TRBJ2-5; D remains unclear. V lost 2 bases and J lost 1, with 8 bases in between. This CDR3 is built from 14 residues. Looked up from germline, CDR1 is MNHEY and CDR2 is SVGEGT. Here the CDR3 reads CASSYGGSQETQYF. CDR3 nucleotides: TGTGCCAGCAGTTACGGCGGCAGCCAAGAGACCCAGTACTTC.

The chain couples TRBV6-5 to TRBJ1-1; D unclear. Per germline, CDR1 MNHEY and CDR2 SVGAGI. Trimming left V 7 bases short and J 5 bases short, with 8 bases between. The CDR3 consists of 11 residues. DNA of the CDR3: TGTGCCAGCATTCGAGGAACTGAAGCTTTCTTT. This codes for CASIRGTEAFF.

This clone turned up a few times. V usage is TRBV6-5 and J usage is TRBJ1-2; 7 bases are a match to TRBD1. Germline V gene lookup returns CDR1 MNHEY and CDR2 SVGAGI. The trim removed 6 bases at V and 2 bases at J, leaving 3 bases unmatched. The CDR3 totals 13 residues. The CDR3 DNA reads TGTGCCAGCAGCCCGACAGGGAACTATGGCTACACCTTC. It is translated as CASSPTGNYGYTF.

The rearrangement links TRBV27 to TRBJ2-6; 8 bases line up with TRBD1. With 3 bases clipped from V and 0 bases from J, the junction kept 16 bases outside the gene matches. Germline V CDR1 and CDR2: MNHEY, SMNVEV (reference sequence). The CDR3 loop spans 21 amino acids. CDR3 sequence (DNA): TGTGCCAGCAGTTTGACAGGGGACCCTCAAGACATTGTCTCTGGGGCCAACGTCCTGACTTTC. Its translation: CASSLTGDPQDIVSGANVLTF.

The V and J genes are TRBV7-3 and TRBJ1-3, with a weak D call TRBD1 (5 bases). The CDR3 is made up of 14 amino acids. From germline, CDR1 is SGHTA and CDR2 FQGTGA. The V and J ends lost 1 base and 4 bases respectively, with 8 bases between them. The chain's CDR3 is CASSLKGPGNTIYF. The CDR3 bases are TGTGCCAGCAGCTTAAAGGGGCCGGGAAACACCATATATTTT.

The chain employs TRBV28 and TRBJ1-2, with no clear D. The CDR3 is made up of 14 amino acids. CDR1 is MDHEN and CDR2 is SYDVKM in the germline V gene. Trimming removed 2 bases at V and 3 bases at J, with 10 bases between. The CDR3 nucleotides are TGTGCCAGCAGTTTAGGTGGAGGGCACTATGGCTACACCTTC. This translates into CASSLGGGHYGYTF.

The rearrangement joins TRBV5-4 to TRBJ1-1; tentatively, D is TRBD1 (6 bases). The CDR3 contains 15 residues. The germline gives CDR1 SGHNT, CDR2 YYREEE (reference sequence). The V and J ends lost 0 bases and 0 bases respectively, with 9 bases between them. The CDR3 DNA reads as TGTGCCAGCAGCTTGGAAAACAGGGTGAACACTGAAGCTTTCTTT. Translation: CASSLENRVNTEAFF.

The rearrangement joins TRBV10-1 to TRBJ2-5; possible D gene TRBD2, 5 bases. CDR1 and CDR2 (germline): WNHNN, SYGVQD (reference sequence). With 0 bases removed from V and 4 bases from J, the gap between germline ends came to 12 bases. The CDR3 totals 15 residues. The CDR3 reads CASSESITGRETQYF. DNA of the CDR3: TGCGCCAGCAGTGAGTCGATAACGGGGAGAGAGACCCAGTACTTC.

In this sample, this clone turned up a few times. The V call is TRBV5-1, the J call TRBJ1-1; D is perhaps TRBD1 (6 bases). Trimming took off 2 bases at V and 2 bases at J, with 19 bases between the two ends. There are 17 residues in the CDR3. Germline V gene sequence: CDR1 SGHRS, CDR2 YFSETQ. The CDR3 region has the DNA TGCGCCAGCAGCTTACCCTGGGACATACCCCAAAACACTGAAGCTTTCTTT. Its protein is CASSLPWDIPQNTEAFF.

This sequence joins TRBV4-1 and TRBJ2-3, with no clear D. Germline assignment: CDR1 MGHRA and CDR2 YSYEKL. The CDR3 length is 15 residues. Trimming left V 3 bases short and J 3 bases short, with 13 bases between. The CDR3 DNA reads TGCGCCAGCAGCCATTCACAGCTGAAGACAGATACGCAGTATTTT. Translated, it gives CASSHSQLKTDTQYF.

The gene calls are TRBV2 and TRBJ1-2; D might be TRBD1 (6 bases). The CDR3 sequence is 14 residues long. V gave up 6 bases and J gave up 5 bases, with 16 bases separating them. Germline V CDR1 and CDR2: SNHLY, FYNNEI. DNA of the CDR3: TGTGCCAGCAGGGAGTCTGGGACAAGGTATGGCTACACCTTC. Translated, it gives CASRESGTRYGYTF.

This clone was seen repeatedly, ten times or more. V and J are TRBV11-2 and TRBJ2-1; D possibly corresponds to TRBD2 (5 bases). V lost 1 base and J lost 9, with 7 bases in between. Per the germline V gene, CDR1 is SGHAT and CDR2 is FQNNGV. The CDR3 totals 12 residues. CDR3 coding DNA: TGTGCCAGCAGCTTAGTCGGAGGTGAGCAGTTCTTC. Protein sequence: CASSLVGGEQFF. The whole variable domain, filled in from reference TRBV11-2 and TRBJ2-1, reads EAGVAQSPRYKIIEKRQSVAFWCNPISGHATLYWYQQILGQGPKLLIQFQNNGVVDDSQLPKDRFSAERLKGVDSTLKIQPAKLEDSAVYLCASSLVGGEQFFGPGTRLTVL.

The chain couples TRBV11-2 to TRBJ2-6, with D tentatively TRBD1 (5 bases). The CDR3 loop spans 14 amino acids. V lost 6 bases, J lost 2 bases, and 8 bases lay in between. Germline CDR1 reads SGHAT; CDR2 reads FQNNGV. The CDR3: CASRAGTGANVLTF. The CDR3 bases are TGTGCCAGCAGGGCAGGGACTGGGGCCAACGTCCTGACTTTC.

This chain joins TRBV7-9 and TRBJ2-7, with unresolved D. CDR3 length equals 15 residues. Per the germline V gene, CDR1 is SEHNR and CDR2 is FQNEAQ (reference sequence). The V end was cut by 5 bases, the J end by 1 base, with 15 bases between. The CDR3 DNA sequence: TGTGCCAGCAGCCCTTTACTGACACGTTCCTACGAGCAGTACTTC. Translating it yields CASSPLLTRSYEQYF.

J is TRBJ2-3 and V is TRBV10-3, with TRBD2 matching over 15 bases. The CDR3 spans 15 residues. J gave up 5 bases and V 8 bases, and 5 bases lay outside the gene matches. Germline CDR1 and CDR2: ENHRY and SYGVKD. In DNA form, the CDR3 reads TGTGCCATCCGGACTAGCGGGAGGGCCAAAGATACGCAGTATTTT. It translates to CAIRTSGRAKDTQYF.

Worth noting for this clone: Other DNA sequences from this sample encode an identical CDR3 as well. This chain uses TRBV10-1 with TRBJ2-5, with unresolved D. From germline, CDR1 is WNHNN and CDR2 SYGVQD (reference sequence). This CDR3 has 14 residues. Between the trimmed V and J ends, which lost 0 bases and 1 base, there was a span of 6 bases. The CDR3 DNA follows: TGCGCCAGCAGTGAGTCAGCAGGCCAAGAGACCCAGTACTTC. The encoded protein is CASSESAGQETQYF.

This clone appeared a single time. The V gene is TRBV7-3, the J gene TRBJ1-1; 7 positions match TRBD1. Germline V lookup: CDR1 SGHTA, CDR2 FQGTGA. CDR3 length: 15 amino acids. V was clipped by 5 bases and J by 6 bases; unmatched bases: 12. The chain's CDR3 is CASSQGPRGTAEAFF. DNA of the CDR3: TGTGCCAGCAGCCAAGGGCCCAGGGGGACCGCTGAAGCTTTCTTT.

The J gene is TRBJ1-2, the V gene TRBV25-1; a possible D gene is TRBD1 (5 bases). This CDR3 is built from 14 residues. Germline assignment: CDR1 MGHDK and CDR2 SYGVNS. V lost 10 bases and J lost 0, with 15 bases in between. The CDR3 sequence is CATSRGGANYGYTF. As DNA, the CDR3 is TGTGCCACCTCAAGGGGCGGAGCTAACTATGGCTACACCTTC.

The CDR3 loop is CASSSGQGAYEQYF. In DNA, the CDR3 is TGTGCCAGCAGTTCGGGACAGGGGGCATACGAGCAGTACTTC. This chain connects TRBV27 to TRBJ2-7; 12 nucleotides match TRBD1. This CDR3 contains 14 residues. CDR1 and CDR2 from the germline V gene are MNHEY and SMNVEV (reference sequence). J gave up 4 bases and V 4 bases, and 2 bases lay outside the gene matches.

The J gene is TRBJ2-7, the V gene TRBV4-2; the match to TRBD2 covers 9 bases. This CDR3 region has 16 residues. Losses at the gene ends were 1 base for V and 0 bases for J; bases not matched to a gene: 4. CDR1 is LGHNA, CDR2 YNFKEQ, per germline. The CDR3 spells CASSQVETSGSYEQYF. The DNA of the CDR3 is TGTGCCAGCAGCCAAGTCGAGACTAGCGGCTCCTACGAGCAGTACTTC.

This chain links TRBV29-1 with TRBJ1-2; D unresolved. CDR1 and CDR2 (germline): SQVTM, ANQGSEA. V was shortened by 4 bases and J by 5 bases, with 5 bases between the two germline ends. The CDR3 contains 10 residues. In nucleotides, the CDR3 is TGCAGCGTTGGGCAGTATGGCTACACCTTC. Translation gives CSVGQYGYTF.

The chain joins TRBV10-3 to TRBJ1-5; possible D gene TRBD1, 5 bases. This CDR3 contains 12 residues. Germline V CDR1 and CDR2: ENHRY, SYGVKD. V lost 4 bases and J 5 bases, leaving 6 bases between the germline ends. This chain's CDR3 is CAISVGDQPQHF. CDR3 DNA sequence: TGTGCCATCAGTGTAGGGGATCAGCCCCAGCATTTT.

In regard to this clone: This CDR3 is also generated by other DNA sequences in the sample. V and J are TRBV18 and TRBJ1-1, with D maybe TRBD1 (5 bases). Germline assignment: CDR1 KGHSH and CDR2 LQKENI. V gave up 2 bases and J gave up 1 base, with 5 bases separating them. The CDR3 sequence is 13 residues long. CDR3 region: CASSPGQNTEAFF. In DNA, the CDR3 is TGTGCCAGCTCACCAGGACAGAACACTGAAGCTTTCTTT.

This clone was detected a few times. The chain recombines TRBV10-1 with TRBJ1-2, with D hard to call. Trimming left V 0 bases short and J 8 bases short, with 13 bases between. Germline V gene data show CDR1 as WNHNN and CDR2 as SYGVQD (reference sequence). This CDR3 has 14 amino acids. The CDR3 protein is CASSESPGFGGYTF. The CDR3 DNA is TGCGCCAGCAGTGAGTCGCCGGGGTTCGGAGGCTACACCTTC.